This TCR beta chain stems from a study of blood T cell repertoires in COVID-19. Turning to the study itself: Both acute and convalescent COVID-19 samples were obtained from the United States, Italy and Spain. Sources were T cells, B-cell-depleted T cells, or PBMCs; the material itself was cDNA or gDNA.

V dropped 2 bases and J dropped 2 bases, with 13 bases sitting between them. The CDR3 is 17 amino acids. CDR1 is SNHLY and CDR2 is FYNNEI in the germline V gene. In the authors' workflow: Estimates of nucleated cell counts were drawn from the amplification of reference gene primers. Produced via immunoSEQ multiplex PCR; TCRdb's table is partial and in-frame only. V and J calls and clone size are as listed in that table; D and trimming were resolved from the DNA. Among 70,000 to 95,000 clones listed, roughly 79% were seen once. Source material: peripheral blood. This clonotype was obtained from a woman between 65 and 79 years old with acute or convalescent COVID-19. The chain couples TRBV2 to TRBJ1-6; possible D gene TRBD1, 5 bases. As DNA, the CDR3 is TGTGCCAGCAGTGAATACGGGGGTGAAGCCTATAATTCACCCCTCCACTTT. It specifies CASSEYGGEAYNSPLHF.